Listed here are 17 T cell receptor beta chains from one sample, sequenced in a study of cytomegalovirus exposure and HLA in healthy donors. Measured with immunoSEQ multiplex PCR; TCRdb has only the in-frame clones, and not every one. The sample shows approximately 150,000 clones, about 89% of them seen only once. Sequences were obtained from PBMCs. The source is a woman between 18 and 29 years old in good health and CMV-seropositive.

The chain combines TRBV9 with TRBJ2-3; D might be TRBD2 (5 bases). Trimming took 0 bases from V and 0 from J, leaving 11 bases between them. Germline loops: CDR1 SGDLS, CDR2 YYNGEE. The CDR3 length is 16 residues. CDR3 coding DNA: TGTGCCAGCAGCGTAGTGCCAGCGGTAAGCACAGATACGCAGTATTTT. This gives the protein CASSVVPAVSTDTQYF.

J is TRBJ2-5 and V is TRBV29-1, with TRBD2 matching over 7 bases. The V and J ends lost 4 bases and 5 bases, in that order; junction bases with no gene match: 1. CDR1 and CDR2 from the germline V gene are SQVTM and ANQGSEA. This CDR3 contains 11 residues. CDR3 DNA: TGCAGCGTTGGGGAGGGGGAGACCCAGTACTTC. Protein product: CSVGEGETQYF.

This sequence joins TRBV7-2 and TRBJ2-3; 10 bases agree with TRBD1. Trimming took 6 bases from V and 8 from J; bases not matched to a gene: 2. Per germline, CDR1 SGHTA and CDR2 FQGNSA. This CDR3 comprises 12 residues. The CDR3 sequence is CASSWTGGTQYF. The CDR3 DNA follows: TGTGCCAGCAGTTGGACAGGGGGTACGCAGTATTTT.

The chain joins TRBV5-4 to TRBJ1-4; 10 bases are shared with TRBD1. The CDR3 runs 17 residues. The J segment lost 0 bases and the V segment lost 4 bases, leaving 6 bases of the junction unmatched. The germline CDR1 and CDR2 sequences are SGHNT and YYREEE (reference sequence). As DNA, the CDR3 is TGTGCCAGCAGCGATGACAGGGGGCCATCAACTAATGAAAAACTGTTTTTT. Translated, it gives CASSDDRGPSTNEKLFF.

The chain has TRBV28 and TRBJ2-7, with 7 bases matching TRBD1. The junction had 8 bases not matched to a gene; V was cut back by 6 bases and J by 6 bases. The CDR3 is 13 residues long. Germline V lookup: CDR1 MDHEN, CDR2 SYDVKM. The CDR3 coding sequence is TGTGCCAGCAGCTCTACAGGGGTTGGCGAGCAGTACTTC. As protein: CASSSTGVGEQYF.

The chain links TRBV5-4 to TRBJ2-1; 8 nucleotides align to TRBD2. This CDR3 spans 17 amino acids. Germline V gene sequence: CDR1 SGHNT, CDR2 YYREEE (reference sequence). The junction had 11 bases not matched to a gene; V was cut back by 3 bases and J by 3 bases. CDR3 in DNA: TGTGCCAGCAGCTCTTCGACTAGCGCGAGCTTCTACAATGAGCAGTTCTTC. Protein product: CASSSSTSASFYNEQFF.

J is TRBJ1-1 and V is TRBV28, with TRBD1 identical over 7 bases. J was trimmed by 4 bases and V by 3 bases; bases with no gene match: 5. CDR3 length: 14 residues. Germline V gene sequence: CDR1 MDHEN, CDR2 SYDVKM. The CDR3 DNA reads TGTGCCAGCAGTTTGACAGGGAAATCCACTGAAGCTTTCTTT. Its protein is CASSLTGKSTEAFF.

The chain combines TRBV14 with TRBJ2-7; a weak D match, TRBD2 (6 bases). CDR3 size: 13 residues. Between the trimmed V and J ends, which lost 1 base and 4 bases, there was a span of 8 bases. Germline loops: CDR1 SGHDN, CDR2 FVKESK. Here the CDR3 reads CASSQARGYEQYF. The CDR3 DNA follows: TGTGCCAGCAGCCAAGCGCGGGGTTACGAGCAGTACTTC.

The genes are TRBV6-6 and TRBJ1-1; 9 positions agree with TRBD1. CDR1 is MNHNY and CDR2 is SVGAGI in the germline V gene (reference sequence). The CDR3 has 13 residues. The J segment lost 6 bases and the V segment lost 10 bases, leaving 9 bases of the junction unmatched. The CDR3 bases are TGTGCCACTAGAACAGGGGGCATCGCTGAAGCTTTCTTT. The encoded protein is CATRTGGIAEAFF.

The chain joins TRBV6-5 to TRBJ1-3, with 8 nucleotides matching TRBD1. CDR3 size: 13 residues. CDR1 is MNHEY and CDR2 is SVGAGI in the germline V gene. V was pared by 5 bases and J by 8 bases, with 5 bases of the junction left unmatched. The CDR3 region is CASSARTGYTIYF. The CDR3 DNA reads TGTGCCAGCAGTGCCCGGACAGGGTACACCATATATTTT.

The chain links TRBV5-1 to TRBJ2-5; 14 nucleotides align to TRBD2. The J segment lost 4 bases and the V segment lost 3 bases, leaving 5 bases of the junction unmatched. CDR1 and CDR2 from the germline V gene are SGHRS and YFSETQ. The CDR3 contains 16 residues. CDR3 protein: CASSWGLAGVGETQYF. The DNA for the CDR3 is TGCGCCAGCAGCTGGGGACTAGCGGGAGTAGGAGAGACCCAGTACTTC.

This chain joins TRBV28 and TRBJ1-2, with D possibly matching TRBD1 (5 bases). This CDR3 has 16 residues. Trimming took off 2 bases at V and 4 bases at J, with 17 bases between the two ends. CDR1 and CDR2 (germline): MDHEN, SYDVKM. The CDR3 DNA reads TGTGCCAGCAGTTTAGTCAGCATAAGGGGCGGCTATGGCTACACCTTC. Residues: CASSLVSIRGGYGYTF.

V and J are TRBV12-5 and TRBJ1-2; 11 nucleotides line up with TRBD1. V lost 1 base, J lost 5 bases, and 6 bases stayed unmatched. CDR3 length equals 16 residues. CDR1 LGHNT and CDR2 FRNRAP come from the germline V gene. The CDR3 region has the DNA TGTGCTAGTGGTTTGGGGAAGGACAGGGGGCTTTATGGCTACACCTTC. Translating gives CASGLGKDRGLYGYTF. The variable domain in full, with the rest retrieved from reference TRBV12-5 and TRBJ1-2, is DARVTQTPRHKVTEMGQEVTMRCQPILGHNTVFWYRQTMMQGLELLAYFRNRAPLDDSGMPKDRFSAEMPDATLATLKIQPSEPRDSAVYFCASGLGKDRGLYGYTFGSGTRLTVV.

The J gene is TRBJ2-3, the V gene TRBV6-4; a weak D match, TRBD2 (5 bases). The CDR3 has 14 amino acids. V was pared by 2 bases and J by 3 bases, with 9 bases between. Germline V gene sequence: CDR1 MRHNA, CDR2 SNTAGT. The CDR3 sequence: CASSDRETTDTQYF. CDR3 sequence (DNA): TGTGCCAGCAGTGACCGGGAAACAACAGATACGCAGTATTTT.

V usage is TRBV7-9 and J usage is TRBJ2-2; 8 nucleotides agree with TRBD1. The CDR3 totals 17 residues. CDR1 and CDR2 from the germline V gene are SEHNR and FQNEAQ (reference sequence). V was clipped by 3 bases and J by 1 base; unmatched bases: 7. This chain's CDR3 is CASSFWTGRLNTGELFF. The CDR3 coding sequence is TGTGCCAGCAGCTTTTGGACAGGGAGGTTGAACACCGGGGAGCTGTTTTTT. Full variable domain (outside the CDR3, taken from reference TRBV7-9 and TRBJ2-2): DTGVSQNPRHKITKRGQNVTFRCDPISEHNRLYWYRQTLGQGPEFLTYFQNEAQLEKSRLLSDRFSAERPKGSFSTLEIQRTEQGDSAMYLCASSFWTGRLNTGELFFGEGSRLTVL.

The V call is TRBV27, the J call TRBJ1-1, with D maybe TRBD1 (6 bases). V lost 2 bases and J 0 bases, leaving 7 bases between the germline ends. This CDR3 is built from 14 residues. The germline V gene has CDR1 MNHEY and CDR2 SMNVEV (reference sequence). CDR3 DNA: TGTGCCAGCAGTTTACAGGGGATGAACACTGAAGCTTTCTTT. It codes for CASSLQGMNTEAFF.

This chain uses TRBV7-8 with TRBJ2-2; possibly TRBD2 for D (6 bases). The germline V gene has CDR1 SGHVS and CDR2 FQNEAQ. With 5 bases removed from V and 16 bases from J, the gap between germline ends came to 14 bases. This CDR3 has 11 residues. The CDR3 loop is CASSIYGSPFF. DNA of the CDR3: TGTGCCAGCAGCATCTACGGGAGCCCGTTTTTT.